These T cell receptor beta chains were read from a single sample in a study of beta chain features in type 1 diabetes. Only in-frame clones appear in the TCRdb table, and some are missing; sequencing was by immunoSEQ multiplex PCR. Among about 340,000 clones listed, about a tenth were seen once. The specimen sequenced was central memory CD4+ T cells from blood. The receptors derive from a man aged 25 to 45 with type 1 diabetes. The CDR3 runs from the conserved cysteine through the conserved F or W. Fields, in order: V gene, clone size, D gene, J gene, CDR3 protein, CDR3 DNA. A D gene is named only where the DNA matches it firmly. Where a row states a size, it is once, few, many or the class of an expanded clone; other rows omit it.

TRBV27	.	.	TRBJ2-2	CASSLASGELFF	TGTGCCAGCAGTTTGGCCAGCGGGGAGCTGTTTTTT
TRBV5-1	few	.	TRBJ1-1	CASSLATNTEAFF	TGCGCCAGCAGCTTGGCCACGAACACTGAAGCTTTCTTT
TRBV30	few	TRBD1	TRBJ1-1	CAWSVGRGDTEAFF	TGTGCCTGGAGTGTGGGCAGGGGGGACACTGAAGCTTTCTTT
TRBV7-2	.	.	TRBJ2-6	CASSFQSGANVLTF	TGTGCCAGCAGTTTTCAGTCTGGGGCCAACGTCCTGACTTTC
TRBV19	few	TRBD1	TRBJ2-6	CASSIAGTGTGTSGANVLTF	TGTGCCAGTAGTATAGCGGGGACGGGGACAGGGACCTCTGGGGCCAACGTCCTGACTTTC
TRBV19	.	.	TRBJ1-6	CASSIAGWSNSPLHF	TGTGCCAGTAGTATCGCAGGGTGGAGTAATTCACCCCTCCACTTT
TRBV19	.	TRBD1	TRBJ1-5	CASSGQATGGPQHF	TGTGCCAGTAGTGGACAGGCTACCGGGGGGCCCCAGCATTTT
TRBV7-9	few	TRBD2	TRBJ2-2	CASSPAGASGGELFF	TGTGCCAGCAGCCCGGCCGGGGCTAGCGGCGGGGAGCTGTTTTTT
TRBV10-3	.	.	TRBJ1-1	CAISGGMDTEAFF	TGTGCCATCAGTGGTGGGATGGACACTGAAGCTTTCTTT
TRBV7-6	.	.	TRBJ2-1	CASSLSAGTSYNEQFF	TGTGCCAGCAGCCTAAGTGCCGGGACTTCCTACAATGAGCAGTTCTTC
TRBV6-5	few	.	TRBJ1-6	CASRKEGVTNSPLHF	TGTGCCAGCAGAAAGGAGGGGGTAACCAATTCACCCCTCCACTTT
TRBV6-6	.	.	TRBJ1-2	CASSYGGANYGYTF	TGTGCCAGCAGTTACGGGGGAGCTAACTATGGCTACACCTTC
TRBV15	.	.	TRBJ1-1	CATSEGSRRSFF	TGTGCCACCAGCGAAGGGAGCCGAAGGTCTTTCTTT
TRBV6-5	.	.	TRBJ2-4	CASHQGPKNIQYF	TGTGCCAGCCATCAGGGACCGAAAAACATTCAGTACTTC
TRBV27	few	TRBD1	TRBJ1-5	CASSWTGDQPQHF	TGTGCCAGCAGTTGGACAGGGGATCAGCCCCAGCATTTT
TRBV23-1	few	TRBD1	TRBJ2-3	CASFLGQRTDTQYF	TGCGCCAGCTTCCTGGGACAGCGCACAGATACGCAGTATTTT
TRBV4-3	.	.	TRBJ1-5	CASSQEDSQPAQHF	TGCGCCAGCAGCCAAGAGGATTCTCAACCGGCCCAGCATTTT
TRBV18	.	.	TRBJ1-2	CASSPPGDSYGYTF	TGTGCCAGCTCACCACCGGGAGACTCCTATGGCTACACCTTC
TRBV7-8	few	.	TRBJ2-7	CASGLFVREQYF	TGTGCCAGCGGCCTCTTTGTGCGCGAGCAGTACTTC
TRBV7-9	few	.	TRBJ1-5	CASSFQGSQPQHF	TGTGCCAGCAGCTTCCAGGGTAGTCAGCCCCAGCATTTT
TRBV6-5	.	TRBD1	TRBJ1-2	CASSRRTGQGYGYTF	TGTGCCAGCAGTCGTAGGACAGGTCAGGGGTATGGCTACACCTTC
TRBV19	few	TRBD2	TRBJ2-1	CASSRQNGLGLDNEQFF	TGTGCCAGTAGTCGCCAAAACGGACTAGGCCTCGACAATGAGCAGTTCTTC
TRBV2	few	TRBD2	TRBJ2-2	CASSRLAGVTGELFF	TGTGCCAGCAGTCGGTTAGCGGGGGTCACCGGGGAGCTGTTTTTT
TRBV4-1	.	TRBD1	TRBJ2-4	CASSQDNRGQGVAKNIQYF	TGCGCCAGCAGCCAAGATAATAGGGGACAGGGGGTAGCCAAAAACATTCAGTACTTC
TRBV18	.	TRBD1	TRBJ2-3	CASSGRQGAQNTDTQYF	TGTGCCAGCTCGGGGCGACAGGGGGCTCAGAACACAGATACGCAGTATTTT
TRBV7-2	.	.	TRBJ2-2	CASSPGGNTGELFF	TGTGCCAGCAGCCCCGGAGGGAACACCGGGGAGCTGTTTTTT
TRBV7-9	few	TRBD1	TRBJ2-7	CASSPNRGETYEQYF	TGTGCCAGCAGCCCGAACAGGGGGGAAACCTACGAGCAGTACTTC
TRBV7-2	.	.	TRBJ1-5	CASSPGFGNQPQHF	TGTGCCAGCAGCCCGGGATTTGGCAATCAGCCCCAGCATTTT
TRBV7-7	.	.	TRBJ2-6	CASSEVVSGANVLTF	TGTGCCAGCAGCGAGGTGGTCTCTGGGGCCAACGTCCTGACTTTC
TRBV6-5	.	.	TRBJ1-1	CASSSPMNTEAFF	TGTGCCAGCAGTTCGCCTATGAACACTGAAGCTTTCTTT
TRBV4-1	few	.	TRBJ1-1	CASSREAATEAFF	TGCGCCAGCAGCCGCGAGGCTGCCACTGAAGCTTTCTTT
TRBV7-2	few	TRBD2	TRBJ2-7	CASSRGAERGREQYF	TGTGCCAGCAGCCGAGGAGCGGAGCGGGGAAGGGAGCAGTACTTC
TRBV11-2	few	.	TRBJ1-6	CASSASGVAHNSPLHF	TGTGCCAGCAGCGCCTCAGGGGTCGCCCATAATTCACCCCTCCACTTT
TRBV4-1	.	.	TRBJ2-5	CASSQDGRLQETQYF	TGCGCCAGCAGCCAGGACGGACGGCTCCAAGAGACCCAGTACTTC
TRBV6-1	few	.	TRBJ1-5	CASSNQPQHF	TGTGCCAGCAGCAATCAGCCCCAGCATTTT
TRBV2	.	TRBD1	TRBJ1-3	CASSPGQGAFSGNTIYF	TGTGCCAGCAGTCCCGGACAGGGGGCTTTCTCTGGAAACACCATATATTTT
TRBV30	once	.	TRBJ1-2	CAITQGSSLNGYTF	TGTGCCATCACCCAGGGGTCGTCGTTGAATGGCTACACCTTC
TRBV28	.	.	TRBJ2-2	CASNPVGGELFF	TGTGCCAGCAACCCCGTGGGCGGGGAGCTGTTTTTT
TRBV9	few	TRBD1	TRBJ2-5	CASSADRAETQYF	TGTGCCAGCAGCGCGGACAGGGCAGAGACCCAGTACTTC